This paragraph reports one TCR beta chain. Its specificity is unknown. CDR1 and CDR2 (germline): SGHDT, YYEEEE. The CDR3 spans 15 residues. V was shortened by 3 bases and J by 1 base, with 13 bases between the two germline ends. The sample originates from a study of T cells in Graves' hyperthyroidism and ophthalmopathy. General study findings and limits: Blood also showed most of the thyroid clonotypes that were expanded above 0.001.

Researchers defined stable Graves' hyperthyroidism as no ophthalmopathy progression within 18 months. Patients aged 18 to 65 with hyperthyroidism were newly diagnosed, with duration under 2 months. Uncontrolled infection, other autoimmune disease, pregnancy or lactation led to exclusion. RNA transcripts served as the template for amplifying TCR beta CDR3 regions. The TCR CDR3 first-round RT-PCR relied on the HTBI primer set. Each CDR3 protein gets one entry after TCRdb re-called the multiplex PCR reads with MiXCR. Of about 840,000 distinct CDR3 sequences listed, about 38% are singletons. Sequencing was done on a sample of blood. This receptor was taken from a man in his late teens or twenties with Graves' hyperthyroidism. The chain has TRBV5-6 and TRBJ1-1; TRBD1 is a possible D gene (6 bases). The DNA for the CDR3 is TGTGCCAGCAGCTCACCCCAGGGGAGGAACACTGAAGCTTTCTTT. Translated: CASSSPQGRNTEAFF.